This entry describes one T cell receptor (beta chain). Its antigen is unidentified. Sorting took every CD4+ cell except CD45RA+CCR7+CD95- naive cells, reaching over 95% purity. Healthy donor blood came from Swiss blood donation centers. CD4+ T cells and monocytes were enriched with CD4 and CD14 microbeads. Detection sensitivity for ex vivo total memory CD4+ was one cell in 200,000. Clones were read by immunoSEQ multiplex PCR, and TCRdb kept only the in-frame ones, dropping some. The sample shows just under 30,000 clones, 70% to 85% of them seen only once. The data derive from a study of human CD4 T cells and Enterobacteriaceae. Trimming shortened V by 2 bases and J by 1 base, and 11 bases separated the two germline ends. The CDR3 has 15 amino acids. The germline CDR1 and CDR2 sequences are MDHEN and SYDVKM. Whole-study results and caveats: Ex vivo, broadly cross-reactive clonotypes appeared more expanded than specific ones.

The sequenced sample was memory CD4+ T cells from blood. The chain links TRBV28 to TRBJ1-2; no clear D. This TCR was recovered from a human donor in good health. CDR3 in amino acids: CASSLRTSYNYGYTF. DNA for the CDR3: TGTGCCAGCAGTTTACGCACGTCCTATAACTATGGCTACACCTTC.